This is a list of T cell receptor beta chains from one sample in a study of blood T cells in healthy people across ages. TCRdb processed the 5' RACE reads anew with MiXCR; each CDR3 protein has one entry. Of about 1.4 million distinct CDR3 sequences in the sample, 55% to 75% are singletons; the top ten hold roughly 6.3%. The sample consisted of blood. These receptors originate from a man in his late teens or twenties in good health. CDR3s include the opening cysteine and the closing phenylalanine or tryptophan. A D gene is named only where the DNA matches it firmly. Rows give clone size only sometimes, using once, few, many, or a class for an expanded clone.

d_gene,v_gene,j_gene,abundance,CDR3aa,CDR3nt
TRBD2,TRBV7-2,TRBJ2-5,NA,CASSTQALAGGPVAQYF,TGTGCCAGCAGCACCCAGGCCCTAGCGGGGGGGCCGGTGGCCCAGTACTTC
NA,TRBV5-1,TRBJ2-3,NA,CASSYPSGVAIFRTDTQYF,TGCGCCAGCAGCTACCCGTCTGGGGTAGCGATATTTCGTACAGATACGCAGTATTTT
TRBD2,TRBV3-1,TRBJ2-7,NA,CASSQGTSGPPREQYF,TGTGCCAGCAGCCAAGGGACTAGCGGTCCTCCGCGCGAGCAGTACTTC
NA,TRBV15,TRBJ2-7,NA,CATSRDLGFSYEQYF,TGTGCCACCAGCAGAGATCTGGGATTTTCCTACGAGCAGTACTTC
NA,TRBV2,TRBJ2-5,once,CASSDRREGHSYF,TGTGCCAGCAGTGATAGGCGGGAAGGGCATTCGTACTTC
NA,TRBV4-2,TRBJ2-7,NA,CASSPRGGDSSYEQYF,TGTGCCAGCAGCCCGAGAGGCGGGGATAGCTCCTACGAGCAGTACTTC
TRBD1,TRBV7-2,TRBJ2-7,few,CASSLGEGQGLYEQYF,TGTGCCAGCAGCTTAGGAGAGGGACAGGGGCTCTACGAGCAGTACTTC
TRBD2,TRBV5-1,TRBJ2-1,NA,CASSLVGTSGRYNEQFF,TGCGCCAGCAGCTTGGTCGGGACTAGCGGGAGATACAATGAGCAGTTCTTC
TRBD1,TRBV7-9,TRBJ2-3,NA,CASSPFAWGQGVYDTQYF,TGTGCCAGCAGCCCCTTCGCTTGGGGACAGGGAGTATACGATACGCAGTATTTT
TRBD1,TRBV20-1,TRBJ2-5,NA,CSARRQGPGQQYF,TGCAGTGCTAGACGACAGGGCCCCGGGCAGCAGTACTTC
TRBD1,TRBV27,TRBJ2-7,few,CASPGTGKSYEQYF,TGTGCCAGTCCGGGGACAGGGAAGTCCTACGAGCAGTACTTC
TRBD1,TRBV12-3/TRBV12-4,TRBJ2-7,NA,CASSFYSDRDGEQYF,TGTGCCAGCAGTTTCTATTCGGACAGGGACGGCGAGCAGTACTTC
NA,TRBV20-1,TRBJ2-7,few,CSASGAGWGYEQYF,TGCAGTGCCAGTGGGGCGGGATGGGGCTACGAGCAGTACTTC
NA,TRBV12-3/TRBV12-4,TRBJ1-2,NA,CASSFGTLRGGYTF,TGTGCCAGCAGTTTCGGGACCCTACGAGGTGGCTACACCTTC
NA,TRBV27,TRBJ2-5,NA,CASGDFMGETQYF,TGTGCCAGCGGAGACTTTATGGGAGAGACCCAGTACTTC
NA,TRBV12-3/TRBV12-4,TRBJ2-1,few,CASTLIEGRNEQFF,TGTGCCAGCACCCTAATTGAAGGGAGGAATGAGCAGTTCTTC
NA,TRBV10-3,TRBJ1-5,NA,CAISESVMGNQPQHF,TGTGCCATCAGTGAGTCAGTGATGGGCAATCAGCCCCAGCATTTT
NA,TRBV6-5,TRBJ2-1,NA,CASSYSHPANEQFF,TGTGCCAGCAGTTACTCCCACCCGGCAAATGAGCAGTTCTTC
NA,TRBV29-1,TRBJ1-1,NA,CSGLYRVDTEAFF,TGCAGCGGCCTATACAGGGTCGACACTGAAGCTTTCTTT
TRBD1,TRBV29-1,TRBJ2-7,NA,CSVGGGGQGIYEQYF,TGCAGCGTTGGCGGTGGGGGACAGGGGATCTACGAGCAGTACTTC
NA,TRBV18,TRBJ2-7,NA,CASSPPTAFYEQYF,TGTGCCAGCTCACCACCGACCGCCTTCTACGAGCAGTACTTC
TRBD2,TRBV4-1,TRBJ2-7,NA,CASSQRGEGYEQYF,TGCGCCAGCAGCCAACGGGGGGAAGGGTACGAGCAGTACTTC
NA,TRBV4-1,TRBJ2-7,few,CASSQDDRSSYEQYF,TGCGCCAGCAGCCAAGACGACAGATCGAGCTACGAGCAGTACTTC
TRBD2,TRBV27,TRBJ2-1,NA,CASSLGGLAIEQFF,TGTGCCAGCAGTCTAGGGGGACTAGCGATTGAGCAGTTCTTC
NA,TRBV7-9,TRBJ2-6,NA,CASSRWLSGANVLTF,TGTGCCAGCAGCAGGTGGTTGTCTGGGGCCAACGTCCTGACTTTC
NA,TRBV2,TRBJ2-7,once,CASSAGPVSLEQYF,TGTGCCAGCAGTGCTGGACCCGTTTCCCTCGAGCAGTACTTC
NA,TRBV3-1,TRBJ1-1,NA,CASSQVGGQDTEAFF,TGTGCCAGCAGCCAAGTGGGGGGCCAGGACACTGAAGCTTTCTTT
NA,TRBV6-2/TRBV6-3,TRBJ2-1,few,CASSYRLLPQFF,TGTGCCAGCAGTTACCGACTCCTGCCTCAGTTCTTC
NA,TRBV27,TRBJ2-1,few,CASIPTGGYGNEQFF,TGTGCCAGCATTCCGACAGGCGGGTATGGGAATGAGCAGTTCTTC
NA,TRBV5-6,TRBJ2-1,NA,CASNPGRGNEQFF,TGTGCCAGCAACCCGGGACGGGGCAATGAGCAGTTCTTC
TRBD2,TRBV15,TRBJ2-7,NA,CATSRDRLAVGAHEQYF,TGTGCCACCAGCAGAGACCGACTAGCGGTTGGAGCACACGAGCAGTACTTC
TRBD1,TRBV12-3/TRBV12-4,TRBJ1-4,NA,CASSQTSTGTGAKLFF,TGTGCCAGCAGTCAAACCTCGACAGGGACGGGGGCAAAACTGTTTTTT
NA,TRBV30,TRBJ1-1,NA,CAWSVRVVLRNTEAFF,TGTGCCTGGAGTGTACGTGTGGTATTGAGGAACACTGAAGCTTTCTTT
TRBD1,TRBV4-3,TRBJ2-7,NA,CASSPFDRAGGNEQYF,TGCGCCAGCAGCCCGTTTGACAGGGCGGGCGGAAATGAGCAGTACTTC
TRBD1,TRBV20-1,TRBJ1-4,few,CSAAQGALNEKLFF,TGCAGTGCCGCACAGGGGGCCCTTAATGAAAAACTGTTTTTT
TRBD1,TRBV5-8,TRBJ1-1,once,CASSQGTGFPEAFF,TGTGCCAGCAGCCAAGGGACAGGGTTCCCTGAAGCTTTCTTT
NA,TRBV3-1,TRBJ2-5,NA,CASSQGWRYQETQYF,TGTGCCAGCAGCCAAGGTTGGAGATATCAAGAGACCCAGTACTTC
TRBD2,TRBV29-1,TRBJ2-1,few,CSVQTSGYNEQFF,TGCAGCGTTCAGACTAGCGGGTACAATGAGCAGTTCTTC
NA,TRBV5-1,TRBJ1-6,NA,CVQQGSPLHF,TGCGTCCAGCAAGGGTCACCCCTCCACTTT
NA,TRBV7-2,TRBJ2-1,NA,CASSRRTYNEQFF,TGTGCCAGCAGCCGAAGAACCTACAATGAGCAGTTCTTC
NA,TRBV10-2,TRBJ1-2,NA,CASTAVNYGYTF,TGCGCCAGCACGGCGGTTAACTATGGCTACACCTTC
TRBD2,TRBV15,TRBJ2-1,few,CATSRLTSGRLEQFF,TGTGCCACCAGCAGACTGACTAGCGGGCGACTTGAGCAGTTCTTC